This TCR beta chain was recovered during a study of identical twins. Only a few counts were recorded for this clonotype. Its antigen is as yet unknown. Study-wide results and limits: Beta out-of-frame sequences showed weaker excess sharing between twins. These conclusions were based on statistical analysis (cross-sectional, not following the same donors).

Unique molecular identifiers were present on the cDNA, which also gained a universal primer site by template switching. TCRdb reprocessed the 5' RACE reads with MiXCR, giving one entry per CDR3 protein. The table includes 450,000 or so distinct CDR3 sequences, roughly a quarter detected once. The CDR3 has 15 amino acids. V lost 3 bases to trimming and J lost 3 bases, with 15 bases between them. Germline loops: CDR1 LGHDT, CDR2 YNNKEL (reference sequence). These data are also associated with another study on T cells expressing NK-cell markers. That paper notes: Sequencing covered eight donors, seven HCMV-seropositive and one seronegative.

This TCR was recovered from a woman between 18 and 30 years old in good health. The chain is built from TRBV3-1 and TRBJ2-7; D not certain. The source material was CD4+ T cells sorted from blood. CDR3 sequence reads: CASSQLAVSDYEQYF. As DNA, the CDR3 is TGTGCCAGCAGCCAGTTAGCCGTGTCAGACTACGAGCAGTACTTC.